A single T cell receptor (beta chain) is shown here with its context. Original analysis: Amplified reference gene primers provided the basis for estimating nucleated cell counts. The data were produced by immunoSEQ multiplex PCR, yet TCRdb's version contains in-frame clones alone and is incomplete. V and J calls and clone size are those listed in that table; D and trimming were worked out from the DNA. The table has almost 200,000 clones, about 82% seen once. This specimen belongs to a study of blood T cell repertoires in COVID-19. Whole-study context: The United States, Italy and Spain supplied acute and convalescent COVID-19 samples. Sources were T cells, B-cell-depleted T cells, or PBMCs; the material itself was cDNA or gDNA.

It was during active infection that Seattle patients were enrolled and then longitudinally followed. V shed 4 bases and J shed 5 bases, with 15 bases lying between them. The CDR3 runs to 15 residues. The J gene is TRBJ1-5, the V gene TRBV23-1; tentative D call: TRBD1 (5 bases). TRBV23-1 is sorted into the ORF group, with uncertain function. The specimen sequenced was peripheral blood. The clonotype was recovered from a man between 60 and 75 years old with COVID-19, enrolled during active disease. CDR3 nucleotide sequence: TGCGCCAGCAGTCCCATTCAACCGGGGGATCAGCCCCAGCATTTT. This encodes CASSPIQPGDQPQHF.